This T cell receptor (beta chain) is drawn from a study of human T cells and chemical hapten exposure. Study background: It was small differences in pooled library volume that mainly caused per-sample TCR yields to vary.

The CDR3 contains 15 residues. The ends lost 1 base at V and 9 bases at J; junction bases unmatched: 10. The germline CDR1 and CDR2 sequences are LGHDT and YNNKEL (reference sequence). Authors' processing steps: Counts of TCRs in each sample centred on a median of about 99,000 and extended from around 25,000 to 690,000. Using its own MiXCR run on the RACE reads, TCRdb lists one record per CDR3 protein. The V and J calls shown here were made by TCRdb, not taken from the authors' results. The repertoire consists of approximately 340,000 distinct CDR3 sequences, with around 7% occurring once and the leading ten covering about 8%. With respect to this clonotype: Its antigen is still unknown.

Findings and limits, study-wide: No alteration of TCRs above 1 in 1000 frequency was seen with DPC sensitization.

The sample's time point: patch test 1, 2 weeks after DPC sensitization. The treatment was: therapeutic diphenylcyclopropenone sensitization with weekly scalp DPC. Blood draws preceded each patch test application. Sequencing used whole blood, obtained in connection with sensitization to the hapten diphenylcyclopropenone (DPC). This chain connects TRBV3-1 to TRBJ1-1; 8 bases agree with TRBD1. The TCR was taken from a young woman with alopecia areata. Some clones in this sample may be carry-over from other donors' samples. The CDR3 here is CASSQVGGRTGKAFF. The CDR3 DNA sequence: TGTGCCAGCAGCCAAGTGGGGGGGCGGACAGGGAAAGCTTTCTTT.